The T cell receptor (beta chain) under discussion was sequenced for a study of CXCR3-negative and CXCR3-positive naive CD8 T cells (dated by TCRdb to about 2019). Broadly, across the study: In total, 130 million to 150 million TRB reads were obtained, which works out to roughly 1.5 +/- 0.3 million reads per library. Diversity and physicochemical repertoire analyses covered 10 to 11 donors pooled from two independent experiments. The TRBV-TRBJ cluster analysis covered naive subsets from roughly five donors and memory cells from 3 donors.

Instrument on record: NextSeq 550. The Human TCR Profiling Kit (MiLaboratory) was used to make UMI-labeled 5' RACE TRB cDNA libraries. cDNA synthesis used the entire amount of extracted RNA, and PCR amplification then used the entire amount of cDNA produced. Libraries were prepared in parallel with an identical number of PCR cycles. The paper's data handling went like this. With a requirement of at least two reads per UMI, MIGEC and MiXCR extracted about 52,000 +/- 9,100 unique UMI-labeled TRB cDNA molecules per library. On average, each library contained approximately 40,000 +/- 10,000 functional in-frame TRB CDR3 nucleotide clonotypes without stop codons. After each sample was downsampled to 5000 UMI-labeled TRB molecules, VDJtools was used to calculate diversity metrics such as normalized Shannon-Wiener and Chao1. VDJtools was used to calculate clonotype-size-weighted physicochemical properties of the central five CDR3 residues, namely interaction energy, strength, volume and Kidera factor 4. The reads went through TCRdb reprocessing, and each CDR3 protein sequence gets one entry with no DNA. TCRdb, not the authors, supplied the V and J calls. The record for this sample contains 90,000 to 100,000 distinct CDR3 sequences. Together, the top ten hold approximately 0.99% of the sample.

The paper as a whole reports these results and caveats: Compared with CXCR3-negative naive cells, CXCR3-positive naive cells had TRB CDR3s with higher hydrophobicity (lower Kidera factor 4), lower energy, and higher strength and volume indices. Freshly isolated PBMCs were used for most assays because CXCR3 expression went down partially after cryopreservation. TRBV-TRBJ usage was similar between naive CXCR3-negative and CXCR3-positive cells from the same donor, while memory cells showed distinct patterns. Both naive subsets had comparably high repertoire diversity, while memory CD8+ T cells had much lower repertoire diversity. Surface CD5, linked to self-reactivity in mice, was comparable between naive subsets; TCR interaction strength was therefore also inferred from TRB CDR3 physicochemical properties.

For every CD8+ T cell subset, approximately 300,000 cells were flow-sorted straight into RLT lysis buffer, and each subset was sorted in triplicate. To keep memory contaminants out, a stringent definition of naive CD8+ T cells was applied: CD45RO-CCR7+CD27+CD95-. Standard density gradient centrifugation was used to isolate peripheral blood mononuclear cells from buffy coats. Naive CXCR3-negative and CXCR3-positive CD8+ T cells were flow-sorted on a FACSAria III. Total RNA was extracted from sorted cells using an RNeasy Mini Kit. CDR1 SQVTM and CDR2 ANQGSEA were looked up in the germline V gene. There are 12 amino acids in the CDR3, from cysteine to phenylalanine inclusive. There is no recorded DNA. Comments on this clonotype: There is no known antigen for this receptor.

Sequenced input: naive CXCR3+ CD8+ T cells from blood. The label giving this sample's cell subset or site can be read as: CD45RO-CCR7+CD27+CD95- naive CD8+ T cells expressing CXCR3 (TNR3+). The clonotype was recovered from a human donor in good health. Some clones in this sample may be carry-over from other donors' samples. The chain employs TRBV29-1 and TRBJ2-7. The CDR3 region: CSVVAVGYEQYF.